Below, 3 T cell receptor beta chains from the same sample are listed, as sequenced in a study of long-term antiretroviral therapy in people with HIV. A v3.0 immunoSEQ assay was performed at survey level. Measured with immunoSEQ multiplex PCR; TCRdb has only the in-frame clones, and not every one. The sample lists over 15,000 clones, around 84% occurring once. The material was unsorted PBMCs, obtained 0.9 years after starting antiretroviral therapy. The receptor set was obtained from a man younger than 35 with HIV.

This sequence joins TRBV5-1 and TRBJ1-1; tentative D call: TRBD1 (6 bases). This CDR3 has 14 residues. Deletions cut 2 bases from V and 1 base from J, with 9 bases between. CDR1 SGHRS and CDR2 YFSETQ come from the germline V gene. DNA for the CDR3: TGCGCCAGCAGCTTCCTAGGGGGGAACACTGAAGCTTTCTTT. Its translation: CASSFLGGNTEAFF. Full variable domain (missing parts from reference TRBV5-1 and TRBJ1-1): KAGVTQTPRYLIKTRGQQVTLSCSPISGHRSVSWYQQTPGQGLQFLFEYFSETQRNKGNFPGRFSGRQFSNSRSEMNVSTLELGDSALYLCASSFLGGNTEAFFGQGTRLTVV.

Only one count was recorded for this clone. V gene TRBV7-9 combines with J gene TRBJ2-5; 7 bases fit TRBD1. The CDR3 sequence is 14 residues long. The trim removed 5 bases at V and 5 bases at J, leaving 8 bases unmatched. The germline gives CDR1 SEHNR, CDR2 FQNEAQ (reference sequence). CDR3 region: CASSGYRGRETQYF. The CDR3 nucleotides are TGTGCCAGCAGCGGATACAGGGGAAGGGAGACCCAGTACTTC.

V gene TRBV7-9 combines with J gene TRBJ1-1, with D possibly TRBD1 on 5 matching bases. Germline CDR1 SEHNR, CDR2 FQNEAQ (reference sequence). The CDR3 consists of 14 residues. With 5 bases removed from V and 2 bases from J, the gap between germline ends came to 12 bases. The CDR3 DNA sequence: TGTGCCAGCAGCCCAGACAGACCCAACACTGAAGCTTTCTTT. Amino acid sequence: CASSPDRPNTEAFF.